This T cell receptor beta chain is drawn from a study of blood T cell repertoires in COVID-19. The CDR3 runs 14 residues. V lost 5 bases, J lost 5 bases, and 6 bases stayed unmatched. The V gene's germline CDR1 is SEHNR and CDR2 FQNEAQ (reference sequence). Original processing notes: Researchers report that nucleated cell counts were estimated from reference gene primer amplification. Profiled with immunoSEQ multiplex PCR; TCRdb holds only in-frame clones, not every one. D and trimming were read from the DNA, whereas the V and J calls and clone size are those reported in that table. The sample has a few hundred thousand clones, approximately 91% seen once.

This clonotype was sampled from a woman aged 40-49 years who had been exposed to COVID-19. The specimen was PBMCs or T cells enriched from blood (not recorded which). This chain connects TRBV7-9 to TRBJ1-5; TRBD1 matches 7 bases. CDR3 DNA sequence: TGTGCCAGCAGCAGTCAGGGGGACGATCAGCCCCAGCATTTT. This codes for CASSSQGDDQPQHF.